This T cell receptor beta chain stems from a study of T cell responses to AZD1222 COVID-19 vaccine. Generated by immunoSEQ multiplex PCR, the TCRdb table keeps only in-frame clones and is missing some. The sample shows about 97,000 clones, approximately 91% of them seen only once. Trimming stripped 5 bases from V and 6 bases from J, with 7 bases between. The CDR3 has 11 amino acids. Regarding the study as a whole: The reported proportion of spike-specific TCRs targeting unmutated variant regions was nearly half. White British donors predominated, females outnumbered males, and clonal diversity was possibly underestimated. Spike-specific TCR depth and breadth grew after two AZD1222 doses.

In the case of this clone: The antigen is undetermined.

The specimen comprised peripheral blood, sampled on day 0 of AZD1222 vaccination. The TCR originated in an adult in good health. The rearrangement joins TRBV12-3 or TRBV12-4 to TRBJ1-1, with D unresolved. Here the CDR3 DNA reads TGTGCCAGCAGTCCTCTATCTGAAGCTTTCTTT. This codes for CASSPLSEAFF.